A single sample gave rise to the 21 T cell receptor beta chains below, sequenced in a study of CD8+ T cells in alopecia areata. Documented treatment: oral pan-JAK inhibitor, 5-10 mg twice daily. cDNA serving as the sequencing template came from extracted, reverse transcribed RNA. The assay was immunoSEQ multiplex PCR, and TCRdb's table has in-frame clones only and misses some. The sample gives about 97,000 clones, 60% of which show up once; over 15% is in the top ten. This material consisted of CD8+ T cells sorted from blood, taken at approximately week 56, from a patient treated with tofacitinib. These receptors came from a human donor with alopecia areata.

This clone was counted a few times. V usage is TRBV10-3 and J usage is TRBJ2-1; TRBD2 matches at 10 bases. The germline V gene encodes CDR1 ENHRY and CDR2 SYGVKD. This CDR3 comprises 16 residues. V shed 7 bases and J 0 bases; nucleotides not matched to a gene: 6. The chain's CDR3 is CAITASGGDSYNEQFF. CDR3 nucleotide sequence: TGTGCCATCACTGCTAGCGGGGGTGACTCCTACAATGAGCAGTTCTTC.

V gene TRBV27 combines with J gene TRBJ2-1; D is uncertain. The V and J ends lost 4 bases and 7 bases respectively, with 5 bases between them. CDR1 MNHEY and CDR2 SMNVEV come from the germline V gene (reference sequence). The CDR3 runs 11 residues. Written as DNA, the CDR3 is TGTGCCAGCAGTTCCCCAAATGAGCAGTTCTTC. Its protein is CASSSPNEQFF.

This clone was counted a few times. The chain joins TRBV29-1 to TRBJ2-5, with D unclear. This CDR3 has 12 amino acids. Per germline, CDR1 SQVTM and CDR2 ANQGSEA. The ends were cut back, 3 bases at V and 1 base at J, with 6 bases in the middle. The DNA of the CDR3 is TGCAGCGTTGATTACAGCCAAGAGACCCAGTACTTC. Translated, it gives CSVDYSQETQYF.

The genes are TRBV7-9 and TRBJ2-3; perhaps TRBD1 as D (6 bases). The CDR3 runs 16 residues. Germline V gene lookup returns CDR1 SEHNR and CDR2 FQNEAQ (reference sequence). V was trimmed by 4 bases and J by 6 bases, leaving 20 bases between them. The chain's CDR3 is CASSSTPGRGWDTQYF. For the CDR3, the DNA is TGTGCCAGCAGCTCCACGCCCGGCAGGGGATGGGATACGCAGTATTTT.

V and J are TRBV27 and TRBJ1-5, with D unclear. The V end was cut by 6 bases, the J end by 0 bases, with 12 bases between. CDR3 size: 15 residues. Germline CDR1 reads MNHEY; CDR2 reads SMNVEV (reference sequence). The CDR3 nucleotides are TGTGCCAGCAGGGCTGGGGTGAGTAGCAATCAGCCCCAGCATTTT. Protein sequence: CASRAGVSSNQPQHF.

The V call is TRBV6-1, the J call TRBJ2-1; the D call may be TRBD1 or TRBD2 (5 bases each). CDR1 and CDR2 (germline): MNHNS, SASEGT. This CDR3 contains 15 residues. Trimming removed 1 base from V and 2 bases from J, with 9 bases in between. The CDR3 here is CASSEGRDAYNEQFF. CDR3 sequence (DNA): TGTGCCAGCAGTGAAGGAAGGGACGCCTACAATGAGCAGTTCTTC.

This clone has just a few counts. The DNA is left out, because the CDR3 cannot be placed on it with certainty; the CDR3 is given as TCRdb lists it. The V and J genes are TRBV18 and TRBJ1-2; the table gives TRBD1 as D, unverified against the DNA. Ends included, the CDR3 has 16 residues. Germline CDR1 is KGHSH and CDR2 is LQKENI. CDR3 in amino acids: CASSPRSGQGSDGYTF.

The chain is built from TRBV7-9 and TRBJ2-3; TRBD2 matches at 11 bases. There are 16 residues in the CDR3. The ends lost 5 bases at V and 2 bases at J; junction bases unmatched: 6. The germline V gene encodes CDR1 SEHNR and CDR2 FQNEAQ (reference sequence). CDR3 loop: CASSGLAGRFTDTQYF. Here the CDR3 DNA reads TGTGCCAGCAGCGGACTAGCGGGTCGCTTCACAGATACGCAGTATTTT.

V gene TRBV29-1 combines with J gene TRBJ2-7, with D possibly matching TRBD1 (5 bases). Germline V CDR1 and CDR2: SQVTM, ANQGSEA. The CDR3 is 14 amino acids. The V and J ends lost 5 bases and 0 bases respectively, with 14 bases between them. The CDR3 loop is CSVHLGQNSYEQYF. CDR3 bases: TGCAGCGTTCACCTGGGGCAGAACTCCTACGAGCAGTACTTC.

The chain combines TRBV7-2 with TRBJ1-1, with 9 bases fitting TRBD1. Losses at the gene ends were 5 bases for V and 5 bases for J; bases not matched to a gene: 6. Per germline, CDR1 SGHTA and CDR2 FQGNSA. The CDR3 length is 14 residues. CDR3: CASSPNRGRTEAFF. CDR3 coding DNA: TGTGCCAGCAGCCCAAACAGGGGGCGGACTGAAGCTTTCTTT.

In this sample, this clone turned up a few times. The chain uses TRBV5-1 and TRBJ2-2, with unresolved D. Germline V gene lookup returns CDR1 SGHRS and CDR2 YFSETQ. Trimming removed 6 bases from V and 4 bases from J, with 7 bases in between. The CDR3 consists of 12 residues. CDR3 region: CASTSPTGELFF. The CDR3 nucleotides are TGCGCCAGCACCTCACCCACCGGGGAGCTGTTTTTT.

This chain joins TRBV19 and TRBJ2-1; D not resolved. In germline, CDR1 is LNHDA, CDR2 SQIVND (reference sequence). Trimming removed 1 base from V and 0 bases from J, with 7 bases in between. The CDR3 has 15 amino acids. CDR3: CASSIAGGSYNEQFF. As DNA, the CDR3 is TGTGCCAGTAGTATAGCCGGCGGCTCCTACAATGAGCAGTTCTTC.

CDR3 DNA: TGTGCCAGCAGCTCCCAGCGGGGAGGCACAGATACGCAGTATTTT. It specifies CASSSQRGGTDTQYF. V gene TRBV7-9 combines with J gene TRBJ2-3, with TRBD2 identical over 7 bases. Germline values: CDR1 SEHNR, CDR2 FQNEAQ (reference sequence). CDR3 length equals 15 residues. V trimming: 4 bases; J trimming: 1 base; junction bases outside the gene matches: 5.

CDR3 in amino acids: CASSGHRTPDGYTF. The CDR3 DNA reads TGTGCCAGCAGCGGGCACAGGACCCCAGATGGCTACACCTTC. The V and J genes are TRBV5-5 and TRBJ1-2; D is perhaps TRBD1 (5 bases). CDR1 and CDR2 (germline): SGHKS, YYEKEE (reference sequence). The ends were cut back, 4 bases at V and 6 bases at J, with 16 bases in the middle. The CDR3 is 14 amino acids.

In its sample, this clone was seen once. The chain couples TRBV4-1 to TRBJ1-5; 7 nucleotides agree with TRBD1. J was trimmed by 6 bases and V by 4 bases; bases with no gene match: 9. Germline lookup yields CDR1 MGHRA and CDR2 YSYEKL. This CDR3 is built from 15 residues. The CDR3 protein is CASSLQGSTGQPQHF. In DNA form, the CDR3 reads TGCGCCAGCAGCCTACAGGGGTCCACGGGTCAGCCCCAGCATTTT.

This chain uses TRBV9 with TRBJ2-5, with D perhaps TRBD1 or TRBD2 (5 bases each). Trimming pared 0 bases from V and 2 bases from J, leaving 11 bases between. This CDR3 has 15 residues. Germline loops: CDR1 SGDLS, CDR2 YYNGEE. The CDR3 loop reads CASSVDAGAQETQYF. In nucleotides, the CDR3 is TGTGCCAGCAGCGTAGATGCCGGGGCACAAGAGACCCAGTACTTC.

This clone was seen a few times. V usage is TRBV2 and J usage is TRBJ2-7, with D maybe TRBD1 (5 bases). Trimming stripped 5 bases from V and 2 bases from J, with 13 bases between. This CDR3 comprises 14 residues. The V gene's germline CDR1 is SNHLY and CDR2 FYNNEI. The CDR3 sequence: CASSLDTGAYEQYF. The CDR3 DNA reads as TGTGCCAGCAGTTTGGACACTGGAGCCTACGAGCAGTACTTC.

The chain recombines TRBV7-8 with TRBJ2-1; tentatively, D is TRBD2 (6 bases). Germline V gives CDR1 SGHVS, CDR2 FQNEAQ. The CDR3 extends over 13 amino acids. The germline V and J ends were trimmed by 5 bases and 8 bases, with 13 bases remaining between them. The CDR3 DNA sequence: TGTGCCAGCAGCCCCAGACTAGTGGATGAGCAGTTCTTC. This gives the protein CASSPRLVDEQFF.

A few counts support this clone. This chain joins TRBV19 and TRBJ1-1; maybe TRBD1 (6 bases). There are 15 residues in the CDR3. Germline-derived CDR1 and CDR2 are LNHDA and SQIVND (reference sequence). Trimming pared 0 bases from V and 5 bases from J, leaving 13 bases between. DNA of the CDR3: TGTGCCAGTAGTATAGATCAACAGGGACCTACTGAAGCTTTCTTT. Residues: CASSIDQQGPTEAFF.

This clone has only a few counts. The chain has TRBV2 and TRBJ1-1; D is unresolved. The V gene lost 7 bases and the J gene lost 8 bases, with 14 bases spanning the gap. This CDR3 has 12 residues. Germline lookup yields CDR1 SNHLY and CDR2 FYNNEI. CDR3 nucleotide sequence: TGTGCCAGCACTCTAGGAAGGGCCGAAGCTTTCTTT. This sequence encodes CASTLGRAEAFF.

This chain links TRBV11-2 with TRBJ1-1, with D perhaps TRBD1 (5 bases). CDR3 length: 11 amino acids. CDR1 SGHAT and CDR2 FQNNGV come from the germline V gene. V lost 4 bases, J lost 6 bases, and 6 bases lay in between. CDR3 in DNA: TGTGCCAGCAGCTGGGGCGCTGAAGCTTTCTTT. Protein sequence: CASSWGAEAFF.